The 13 T cell receptor beta chains given below trace back to one sample, sequenced in a study of Graves' ophthalmopathy and Graves' hyperthyroidism. RNA transcripts yielded amplified TCR beta CDR3 regions. First-round RT-PCR relied on HTBI primers, and a second-round multiplex PCR came next. A single record per CDR3 protein comes from TCRdb applying MiXCR to the multiplex PCR reads. The table shows roughly 350,000 distinct CDR3 sequences, with roughly a sixth occurring only once. The sample comprised peripheral blood. These receptors originate from an adult woman with stable Graves' hyperthyroidism.

In its sample, this clonotype was seen many times. V and J are TRBV7-2 and TRBJ2-7; D may be TRBD2 (6 bases). This CDR3 has 13 amino acids. V gave up 5 bases and J gave up 4 bases, with 12 bases separating them. Per the germline V gene, CDR1 is SGHTA and CDR2 is FQGNSA. In DNA form, the CDR3 reads TGTGCCAGCAGCCGCGGGGCAGGGTACGAGCAGTACTTC. Translating it yields CASSRGAGYEQYF.

This clonotype was observed many times. This chain links TRBV6-5 with TRBJ2-2; TRBD2 matches 9 bases. Germline CDR1 MNHEY, CDR2 SVGAGI. J was trimmed by 7 bases and V by 0 bases; bases with no gene match: 9. This CDR3 spans 17 amino acids. The CDR3 protein is CASSYSKLAGNHGELFF. The CDR3 DNA sequence: TGTGCCAGCAGTTACTCGAAGCTAGCGGGAAATCACGGGGAGCTGTTTTTT.

This clonotype was observed at least ten times. The chain recombines TRBV20-1 with TRBJ1-2, with D perhaps TRBD1 (6 bases). CDR3 length: 13 residues. The V gene's germline CDR1 is DFQATT and CDR2 SNEGSKA (reference sequence). The germline V and J ends were trimmed by 4 bases and 5 bases, with 14 bases remaining between them. The DNA for the CDR3 is TGCAGTGCTAAAAGACAGGACGGGTATGGCTACACCTTC. Translating it yields CSAKRQDGYGYTF.

This clonotype was observed at least ten times. The chain couples TRBV20-1 to TRBJ1-5; 9 bases agree with TRBD1. CDR1 is DFQATT and CDR2 is SNEGSKA in the germline V gene (reference sequence). The CDR3 is 14 residues long. With V trimmed by 3 bases and J by 5 bases, 5 bases remained unmatched. CDR3 DNA sequence: TGCAGTGCTAGGTGGGACAGGGAAGATCAGCCCCAGCATTTT. It encodes CSARWDREDQPQHF.

The sample holds many counts of this clonotype. V usage is TRBV15 and J usage is TRBJ2-7, with TRBD2 matching over 7 bases. The length of the CDR3 is 15 residues. The germline gives CDR1 LNHNV, CDR2 YYDKDF (reference sequence). Losses at the gene ends were 3 bases for V and 4 bases for J; bases not matched to a gene: 9. CDR3 sequence: CATSSARGGIYEQYF. The CDR3 nucleotides read TGTGCCACCAGCAGTGCCCGCGGGGGAATATACGAGCAGTACTTC.

This clonotype was detected many times. This chain links TRBV6-4 with TRBJ2-2; D unresolved. Looked up from germline, CDR1 is MRHNA and CDR2 is SNTAGT. Trimming shortened V by 6 bases and J by 4 bases, and 12 bases separated the two germline ends. CDR3 length: 14 amino acids. The CDR3: CASSKLALTGELFF. The DNA of the CDR3 is TGTGCCAGCAGCAAGCTGGCGCTCACCGGGGAGCTGTTTTTT.

This clonotype has a count of ten or more. This may arise from a read error, as a much more abundant clone is one base away. The chain combines TRBV7-8 with TRBJ2-5; no definite D call. CDR3 size: 11 residues. Germline V lookup: CDR1 SGHVS, CDR2 FQNEAQ. Trimming pared 6 bases from V and 3 bases from J, leaving 5 bases between. This CDR3 reads CASRRKETQYF. In nucleotides, the CDR3 is TGTGCCAGCAGACGGAAAGAGACCCAGTACTTC.

In its sample, this clonotype was seen many times. The chain links TRBV27 to TRBJ1-1, with D unclear. CDR1 MNHEY and CDR2 SMNVEV come from the germline V gene (reference sequence). CDR3 length equals 10 residues. Between the trimmed V and J ends, which lost 8 bases and 6 bases, there was a span of 7 bases. The CDR3 loop is CASRWAEAFF. In DNA form, the CDR3 reads TGTGCCAGCCGGTGGGCTGAAGCTTTCTTT.

The gene calls are TRBV15 and TRBJ1-1; D is unclear. Trimming took 1 base from V and 0 from J, leaving 9 bases between them. The CDR3 is 15 residues long. Per the germline V gene, CDR1 is LNHNV and CDR2 is YYDKDF (reference sequence). CDR3 coding DNA: TGTGCCACCAGCAGAGCCCGGCCCATGAACACTGAAGCTTTCTTT. As protein: CATSRARPMNTEAFF.

In this sample, this clonotype turned up a few times. CDR3: CASSLEPVSGETQYF. The CDR3 DNA reads TGTGCCAGTAGTCTGGAACCGGTTTCGGGGGAGACCCAGTACTTC. This chain connects TRBV19 to TRBJ2-5, with D possibly TRBD2 on 5 matching bases. V was pared by 5 bases and J by 5 bases, with 18 bases between. CDR1 and CDR2 from the germline V gene are LNHDA and SQIVND (reference sequence). This CDR3 has 15 amino acids.

Ten or more counts support this clonotype. J is TRBJ1-2 and V is TRBV5-1; 8 positions match TRBD1. The V and J ends lost 0 bases and 7 bases, in that order; junction bases with no gene match: 8. CDR3 size: 15 residues. CDR1 and CDR2 from the germline V gene are SGHRS and YFSETQ. In DNA form, the CDR3 reads TGCGCCAGCAGCTTGGCCGGGGGACAGGATTCTGGCTACACCTTC. Protein: CASSLAGGQDSGYTF.

This clonotype has a handful of counts. The chain recombines TRBV28 with TRBJ1-5; D perhaps matches TRBD1 (6 bases). CDR3 size: 15 residues. Per germline, CDR1 MDHEN and CDR2 SYDVKM. V was trimmed by 0 bases and J by 4 bases, leaving 10 bases between them. This chain's CDR3 is CASSLWGGANQPQHF. The CDR3 coding sequence is TGTGCCAGCAGTTTATGGGGGGGCGCTAATCAGCCCCAGCATTTT. The full variable domain, in which reference TRBV28 and TRBJ1-5 provide the parts outside the CDR3, is DVKVTQSSRYLVKRTGEKVFLECVQDMDHENMFWYRQDPGLGLRLIYFSYDVKMKEKGDIPEGYSVSREKKERFSLILESASTNQTSMYLCASSLWGGANQPQHFGDGTRLSIL.

This clonotype was counted many times. This chain connects TRBV12-5 to TRBJ1-3, with D tentatively TRBD1 (5 bases). The V gene lost 0 bases and the J gene lost 5 bases, with 14 bases spanning the gap. This CDR3 is built from 16 residues. Germline CDR1 reads LGHNT; CDR2 reads FRNRAP. The CDR3 DNA follows: TGTGCTAGTGGTTTGGTACTGGGTCAGGGCAGAAACACCATATATTTT. Its protein product is CASGLVLGQGRNTIYF.